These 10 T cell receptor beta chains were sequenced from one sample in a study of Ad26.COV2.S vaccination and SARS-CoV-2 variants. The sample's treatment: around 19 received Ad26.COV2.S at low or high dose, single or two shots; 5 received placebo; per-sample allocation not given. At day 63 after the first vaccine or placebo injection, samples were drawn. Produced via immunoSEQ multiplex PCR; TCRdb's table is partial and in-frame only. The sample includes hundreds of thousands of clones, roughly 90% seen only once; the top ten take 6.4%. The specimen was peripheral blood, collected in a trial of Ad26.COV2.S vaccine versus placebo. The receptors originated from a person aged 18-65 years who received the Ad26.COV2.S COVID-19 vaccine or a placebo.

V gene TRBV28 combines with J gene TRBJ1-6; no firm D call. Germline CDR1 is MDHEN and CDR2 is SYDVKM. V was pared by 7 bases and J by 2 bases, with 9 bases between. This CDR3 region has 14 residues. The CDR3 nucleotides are TGTGCCAGCACCCCGGAGACCTATAATTCACCCCTCCACTTT. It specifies CASTPETYNSPLHF.

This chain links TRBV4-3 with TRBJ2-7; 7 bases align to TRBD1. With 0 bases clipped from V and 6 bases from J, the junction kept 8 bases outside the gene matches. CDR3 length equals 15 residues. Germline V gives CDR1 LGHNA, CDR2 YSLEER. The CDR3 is CASSQELTGTREQYF. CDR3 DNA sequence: TGCGCCAGCAGCCAAGAACTGACAGGGACCCGCGAGCAGTACTTC.

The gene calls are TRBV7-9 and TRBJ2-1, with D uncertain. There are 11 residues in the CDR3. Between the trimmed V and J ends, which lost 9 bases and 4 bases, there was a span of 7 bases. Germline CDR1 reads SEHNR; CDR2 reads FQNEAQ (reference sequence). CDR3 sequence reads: CASSDYNEQFF. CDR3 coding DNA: TGTGCCAGTTCAGATTACAATGAGCAGTTCTTC.

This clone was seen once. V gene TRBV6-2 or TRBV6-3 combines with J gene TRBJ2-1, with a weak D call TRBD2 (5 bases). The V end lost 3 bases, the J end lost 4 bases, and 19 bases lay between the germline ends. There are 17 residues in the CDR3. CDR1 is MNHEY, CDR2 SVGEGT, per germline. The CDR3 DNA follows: TGTGCCAGCAGTTATAACGGACGGAGGACTGGTTACAATGAGCAGTTCTTC. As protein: CASSYNGRRTGYNEQFF.

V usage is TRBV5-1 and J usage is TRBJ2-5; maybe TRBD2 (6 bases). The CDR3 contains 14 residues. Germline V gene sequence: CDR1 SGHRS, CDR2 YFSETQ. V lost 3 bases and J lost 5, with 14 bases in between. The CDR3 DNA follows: TGCGCCAGCAGCTCCTCGGGGGTTCAGGAGACCCAGTACTTC. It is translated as CASSSSGVQETQYF. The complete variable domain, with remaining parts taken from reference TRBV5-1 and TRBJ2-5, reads KAGVTQTPRYLIKTRGQQVTLSCSPISGHRSVSWYQQTPGQGLQFLFEYFSETQRNKGNFPGRFSGRQFSNSRSEMNVSTLELGDSALYLCASSSSGVQETQYFGPGTRLLVL.

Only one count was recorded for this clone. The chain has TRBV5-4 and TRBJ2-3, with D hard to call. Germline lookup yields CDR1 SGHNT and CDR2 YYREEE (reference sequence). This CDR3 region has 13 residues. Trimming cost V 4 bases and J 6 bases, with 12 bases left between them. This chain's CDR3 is CASSQMGLDTQYF. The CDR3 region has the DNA TGTGCCAGCAGCCAGATGGGGTTGGATACGCAGTATTTT. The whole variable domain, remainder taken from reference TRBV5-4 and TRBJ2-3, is ETGVTQSPTHLIKTRGQQVTLRCSSQSGHNTVSWYQQALGQGPQFIFQYYREEENGRGNFPPRFSGLQFPNYSSELNVNALELDDSALYLCASSQMGLDTQYFGPGTRLTVL.

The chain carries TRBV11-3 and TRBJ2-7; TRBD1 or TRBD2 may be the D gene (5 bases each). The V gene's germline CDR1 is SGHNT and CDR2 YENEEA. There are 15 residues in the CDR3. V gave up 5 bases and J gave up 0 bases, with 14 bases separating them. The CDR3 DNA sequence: TGTGCCAGCAGCCTATCCGGGACGGCCTCCTACGAGCAGTACTTC. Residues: CASSLSGTASYEQYF.

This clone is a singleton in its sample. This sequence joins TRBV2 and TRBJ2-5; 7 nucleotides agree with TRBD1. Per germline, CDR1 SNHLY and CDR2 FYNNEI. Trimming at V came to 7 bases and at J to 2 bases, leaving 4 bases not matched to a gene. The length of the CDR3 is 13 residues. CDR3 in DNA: TGTGCCAGCAATAGGGACAGACAAGAGACCCAGTACTTC. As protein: CASNRDRQETQYF.

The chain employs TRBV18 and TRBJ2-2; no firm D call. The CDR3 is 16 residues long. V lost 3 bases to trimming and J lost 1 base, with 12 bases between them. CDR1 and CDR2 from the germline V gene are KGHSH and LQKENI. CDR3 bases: TGTGCCAGCTCACCGTTGGTTCGAGGGAACACCGGGGAGCTGTTTTTT. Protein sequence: CASSPLVRGNTGELFF.

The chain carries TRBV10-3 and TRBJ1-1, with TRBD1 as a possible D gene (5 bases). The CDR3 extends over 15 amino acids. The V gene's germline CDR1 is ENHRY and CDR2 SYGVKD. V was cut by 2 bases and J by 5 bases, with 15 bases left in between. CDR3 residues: CAISEDPTVFTEAFF. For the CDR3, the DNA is TGTGCCATCAGTGAGGATCCGACAGTTTTTACTGAAGCTTTCTTT.